This T cell receptor (beta chain) was sequenced during a study of Ad26.COV2.S vaccination and SARS-CoV-2 variants. Points from the study as a whole: CD8+ and CD4+ T cells specific for spike reportedly responded with substantial breadth after vaccination. People who got the vaccine or the placebo had similar non-spike TCR breadth.

Trimming removed 2 bases at V and 3 bases at J, with 12 bases between. This CDR3 has 14 amino acids. CDR1 and CDR2 from the germline V gene are SGHRS and YFSETQ. The data were produced by immunoSEQ multiplex PCR, yet TCRdb's version contains in-frame clones alone and is incomplete. The sample lists under 150,000 clones, approximately 90% seen once, with 5% in the top ten. A word on this clone: The antigen remains unidentified.

The chain employs TRBV5-1 and TRBJ2-7; a possible D gene is TRBD1 (6 bases). Sequencing used peripheral blood, obtained after recovery from COVID-19. This clonotype was obtained from a human donor who had recovered from COVID-19. CDR3 in amino acids: CASSFEGVIYEQYF. The CDR3 coding sequence is TGCGCCAGCAGCTTTGAGGGGGTTATCTACGAGCAGTACTTC.